Each of the 26 T cell receptor beta chains below was sequenced from the same sample in a study of blood T cell repertoires in COVID-19. The table came from immunoSEQ multiplex PCR; TCRdb's copy has only in-frame clones and leaves some out. This sample carries around 480,000 clones, roughly 90% of them seen once, and the ten largest clones take roughly 0.7%. Sequencing was done on a sample of PBMCs or T cells enriched from blood (not recorded which). These receptors were collected from a woman between 18 and 29 years old who had recovered from COVID-19.

This clone was recorded a few times. This sequence joins TRBV19 and TRBJ2-5; 9 bases are a match to TRBD2. The CDR3 contains 15 residues. Germline V gene data show CDR1 as LNHDA and CDR2 as SQIVND (reference sequence). The V and J ends lost 10 bases and 6 bases, in that order; junction bases with no gene match: 15. The CDR3, as DNA: TGTGCCACTCAGGAGGGAGGGACTAGCAAAAAGACCCAGTACTTC. As protein: CATQEGGTSKKTQYF.

The chain carries TRBV7-7 and TRBJ2-2, with D perhaps matching TRBD2 (6 bases). Germline V gives CDR1 SSHAT, CDR2 FNYEAQ (reference sequence). The CDR3 has 16 amino acids. Trimming shortened V by 2 bases and J by 4 bases, and 14 bases separated the two germline ends. The CDR3 spells CASSLRADYPTGELFF. In DNA form, the CDR3 reads TGTGCCAGCAGCTTAAGGGCGGACTATCCCACCGGGGAGCTGTTTTTT.

V usage is TRBV18 and J usage is TRBJ1-4, with D possibly TRBD1 on 5 matching bases. The CDR3 runs 16 residues. Germline loops: CDR1 KGHSH, CDR2 LQKENI. The V and J ends lost 3 bases and 5 bases respectively, with 16 bases between them. Written as DNA, the CDR3 is TGTGCCAGCTCACCGACCCCCTCGGGGGAGAATGAAAAACTGTTTTTT. This sequence encodes CASSPTPSGENEKLFF. Drawing the rest from reference TRBV18 and TRBJ1-4, the complete variable domain is NAGVMQNPRHLVRRRGQEARLRCSPMKGHSHVYWYRQLPEEGLKFMVYLQKENIIDESGMPKERFSAEFPKEGPSILRIQQVVRGDSAAYFCASSPTPSGENEKLFFGSGTQLSVL.

The CDR3, as DNA: TGTGCCAGCAGTACAGGGTTTAATAATGGCTACACCTTC. This translates into CASSTGFNNGYTF. This rearrangement joins TRBV28 to TRBJ1-2; TRBD1 might be the D (6 bases). Trimming removed 5 bases at V and 6 bases at J, with 13 bases between. In germline, CDR1 is MDHEN, CDR2 SYDVKM. This CDR3 is built from 13 residues.

The V gene is TRBV7-2, the J gene TRBJ2-7; 7 bases match TRBD1. The germline gives CDR1 SGHTA, CDR2 FQGNSA. The CDR3 is made up of 14 amino acids. V gave up 7 bases and J gave up 1 base; unmatched junction bases: 7. The CDR3 region has the DNA TGTGCCAGCACCGGACAGGTCGCATCCTACGAGCAGTACTTC. Its protein product is CASTGQVASYEQYF.

The chain combines TRBV5-1 with TRBJ1-2, with 12 bases that match TRBD1. The CDR3 is made up of 19 amino acids. V was pared by 7 bases and J by 0 bases, with 16 bases of the junction left unmatched. Germline CDR1 is SGHRS and CDR2 is YFSETQ. The CDR3, as DNA: TGCGCCAGCTCCTTTGGATCCGGGACAGGGGGCGCCGCTAACTATGGCTACACCTTC. Translation: CASSFGSGTGGAANYGYTF.

This clone was seen just once. The rearrangement joins TRBV7-8 to TRBJ2-2; possibly TRBD1 for D (6 bases). This CDR3 spans 14 amino acids. With 1 base removed from V and 7 bases from J, the gap between germline ends came to 10 bases. Germline V gene data show CDR1 as SGHVS and CDR2 as FQNEAQ. In nucleotides, the CDR3 is TGTGCCAGCAGCTTAGAGTGGGACAACGGGGAGCTGTTTTTT. This sequence encodes CASSLEWDNGELFF.

The rearrangement links TRBV18 to TRBJ2-5, with D unclear. CDR3 length: 14 amino acids. Germline values: CDR1 KGHSH, CDR2 LQKENI. Trimming left V 1 base short and J 0 bases short, with 6 bases between. The CDR3 DNA is TGTGCCAGCTCACCACGGAGCCACCAAGAGACCCAGTACTTC. Protein sequence: CASSPRSHQETQYF.

The chain employs TRBV7-8 and TRBJ2-4, with D maybe TRBD2 (6 bases). This CDR3 has 16 residues. CDR1 is SGHVS and CDR2 is FQNEAQ in the germline V gene. V shed 1 base and J shed 3 bases, with 13 bases lying between them. The CDR3 spells CASSLGGGKGKNIQYF. CDR3 DNA: TGTGCCAGCAGCTTAGGTGGCGGGAAAGGCAAAAACATTCAGTACTTC.

This chain joins TRBV12-3 or TRBV12-4 and TRBJ1-2; maybe TRBD1 (6 bases). The CDR3 contains 13 residues. V lost 6 bases and J 5 bases, leaving 13 bases between the germline ends. The CDR3 is CASRSGGAYGYTF. CDR3 nucleotides: TGTGCCAGCAGGTCGGGGGGGGCGTATGGCTACACCTTC.

The gene calls are TRBV2 and TRBJ2-7; tentative D call: TRBD1 (5 bases). V lost 0 bases and J lost 4, with 13 bases in between. Looked up from germline, CDR1 is SNHLY and CDR2 is FYNNEI. The CDR3 contains 15 residues. CDR3 in DNA: TGTGCCAGCAGTGAAGCAGGGGTAACCGGTTACGAGCAGTACTTC. Translated, it gives CASSEAGVTGYEQYF.

This clone has a single count. This chain joins TRBV18 and TRBJ1-2; 7 bases are a match to TRBD1. Germline V gives CDR1 KGHSH, CDR2 LQKENI. The CDR3 spans 12 residues. V lost 3 bases and J lost 5; bases outside the gene matches: 0. The CDR3 here is CASSPGQYGYTF. CDR3 nucleotides: TGTGCCAGCTCACCGGGACAGTATGGCTACACCTTC.

The chain joins TRBV7-2 to TRBJ2-1, with D maybe TRBD2 (5 bases). This CDR3 has 14 amino acids. Germline V gene lookup returns CDR1 SGHTA and CDR2 FQGNSA. Trimming pared 3 bases from V and 7 bases from J, leaving 13 bases between. CDR3 DNA sequence: TGTGCCAGCAGCTTTGGAGGAGGTATAAATGAGCAGTTCTTC. This sequence encodes CASSFGGGINEQFF.

The chain carries TRBV19 and TRBJ1-2; D perhaps matches TRBD1 (5 bases). From germline, CDR1 is LNHDA and CDR2 SQIVND (reference sequence). The CDR3 spans 15 residues. V shed 10 bases and J shed 4 bases, with 22 bases lying between them. CDR3 amino acids: CATTGERDLFYGYTF. Written as DNA, the CDR3 is TGTGCCACCACGGGGGAGAGGGACCTATTCTATGGCTACACCTTC.

A single count supports this clone. The V gene is TRBV18, the J gene TRBJ2-1, with D tentatively TRBD1 (5 bases). CDR1 KGHSH and CDR2 LQKENI come from the germline V gene. This CDR3 has 15 residues. The V end lost 2 bases, the J end lost 3 bases, and 11 bases lay between the germline ends. Here the CDR3 DNA reads TGTGCCAGCTCACCAGATGACAGTTACTACAATGAGCAGTTCTTC. Protein: CASSPDDSYYNEQFF.

On this clone itself: This specimen includes other DNA sequences encoding the same CDR3. Here the CDR3 DNA reads TGTGCCAGCAGCTTGGCAAGAGGTGGGGATACGCAGTATTTT. Protein: CASSLARGGDTQYF. The chain joins TRBV5-4 to TRBJ2-3; D not certain. Germline loops: CDR1 SGHNT, CDR2 YYREEE (reference sequence). Trimming took off 0 bases at V and 6 bases at J, with 11 bases between the two ends. CDR3 length: 14 residues.

The J gene is TRBJ2-3, the V gene TRBV6-1, with D maybe TRBD2 (5 bases). The V and J ends lost 3 bases and 3 bases respectively, with 10 bases between them. The CDR3 extends over 14 amino acids. CDR1 and CDR2 from the germline V gene are MNHNS and SASEGT. CDR3 in DNA: TGTGCCAGCAGTGAGGACTCAGATACAGATACGCAGTATTTT. Translation: CASSEDSDTDTQYF.

The V and J genes are TRBV28 and TRBJ2-3, with TRBD1 as a possible D gene (6 bases). The germline CDR1 and CDR2 sequences are MDHEN and SYDVKM. The CDR3 is 14 residues long. CDR3 protein: CAIVTGLATDTQYF. The CDR3 nucleotides read TGTGCGATCGTTACAGGGTTGGCCACAGATACGCAGTATTTT.

The rearrangement uses TRBV5-1 and TRBJ1-2; 8 bases map to TRBD1. The germline V gene has CDR1 SGHRS and CDR2 YFSETQ. J gave up 8 bases and V 0 bases, and 6 bases lay outside the gene matches. There are 14 residues in the CDR3. The CDR3 loop reads CASSLGDRGLGYTF. The DNA of the CDR3 is TGCGCCAGCAGCTTGGGTGACAGGGGCCTGGGCTACACCTTC.

This clone occurred once. The chain couples TRBV10-3 to TRBJ1-2; no reliable D call. V gave up 8 bases and J gave up 1 base, with 14 bases separating them. Looked up from germline, CDR1 is ENHRY and CDR2 is SYGVKD. This CDR3 is built from 14 residues. The CDR3 region has the DNA TGTGCCATCGCCACCGGAGGTTATAACTATGGCTACACCTTC. It is translated as CAIATGGYNYGYTF.

The chain carries TRBV10-3 and TRBJ2-7, with TRBD2 matching over 8 bases. This CDR3 is 12 amino acids long. J lost 5 bases, V lost 6 bases, and 3 bases had no gene match. The germline CDR1 and CDR2 sequences are ENHRY and SYGVKD. The CDR3 reads CAISGGDDEQYF. The CDR3 DNA reads TGTGCCATCAGCGGGGGGGATGACGAGCAGTACTTC.

The chain uses TRBV19 and TRBJ1-6; 8 bases are a match to TRBD1. V trimming: 3 bases; J trimming: 10 bases; junction bases outside the gene matches: 11. Germline values: CDR1 LNHDA, CDR2 SQIVND (reference sequence). There are 16 residues in the CDR3. CDR3 amino acids: CASSIRSDRVRSPLHF. CDR3 bases: TGTGCCAGTAGTATTAGGTCGGACAGGGTACGATCACCCCTCCACTTT.

The V call is TRBV5-1, the J call TRBJ1-1; 7 bases map to TRBD1. After removal of 4 bases from V and 2 bases from J, the junction contained 5 bases not matched to a gene. CDR3 length: 14 residues. Germline loops: CDR1 SGHRS, CDR2 YFSETQ. The CDR3 loop reads CASSVGQRNTEAFF. As DNA, the CDR3 is TGCGCCAGCAGCGTGGGACAGAGAAACACTGAAGCTTTCTTT.

The chain recombines TRBV24-1 with TRBJ1-1, with D tentatively TRBD1 (5 bases). The CDR3 runs to 14 residues. In germline, CDR1 is KGHDR, CDR2 SFDVKD. The V and J ends lost 8 bases and 4 bases respectively, with 16 bases between them. The CDR3 coding sequence is TGTGCCACCATGCCGGGGGGAGACGGCACTGAAGCTTTCTTT. Amino acid sequence: CATMPGGDGTEAFF.

This clone was seen just once. The same CDR3 arises from other DNA sequences in this sample as well. The chain recombines TRBV3-1 (or the pseudogene TRBV3-2) with TRBJ2-7; tentatively, D is TRBD2 (5 bases). This CDR3 contains 13 residues. Germline V gives CDR1 LGHDT, CDR2 YNNKEL (reference sequence). Between the trimmed V and J ends, which lost 0 bases and 4 bases, there was a span of 7 bases. CDR3 in DNA: TGTGCCAGCAGCCAAGATAGAGGGTACGAGCAGTACTTC. This gives the protein CASSQDRGYEQYF.

The rearrangement links TRBV7-5 to TRBJ2-5; TRBD1, the D gene given by the table, was not confirmed from the DNA. TRBV7-5 is classified as a pseudogene. CDR3 size: 17 residues. CDR3 protein: CARSLEEGPPDRETQYF. In DNA form, the CDR3 reads TGTGCCAGAAGCTTAGAGGAAGGACCCCCGGACAGGGAGACCCAGTACTTC.